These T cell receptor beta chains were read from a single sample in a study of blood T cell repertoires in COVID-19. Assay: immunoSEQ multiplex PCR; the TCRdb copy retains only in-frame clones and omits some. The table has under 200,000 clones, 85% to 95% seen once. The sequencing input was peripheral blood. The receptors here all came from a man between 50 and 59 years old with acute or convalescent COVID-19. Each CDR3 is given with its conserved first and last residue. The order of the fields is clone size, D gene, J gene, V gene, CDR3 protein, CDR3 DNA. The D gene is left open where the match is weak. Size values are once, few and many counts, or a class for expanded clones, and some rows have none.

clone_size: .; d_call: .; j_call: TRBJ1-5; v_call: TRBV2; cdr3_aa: CASSLQGGLGQPQHF; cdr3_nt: TGTGCCAGCAGCCTACAGGGCGGATTAGGTCAGCCCCAGCATTTT
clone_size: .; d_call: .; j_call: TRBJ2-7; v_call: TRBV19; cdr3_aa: CASSRKQGKQYF; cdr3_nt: TGTGCCAGTAGTCGAAAACAGGGTAAGCAGTACTTC
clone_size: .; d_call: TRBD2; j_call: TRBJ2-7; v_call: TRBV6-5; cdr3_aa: CASSYVREGREQYF; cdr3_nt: TGTGCCAGCAGTTACGTCAGGGAGGGTCGGGAGCAGTACTTC
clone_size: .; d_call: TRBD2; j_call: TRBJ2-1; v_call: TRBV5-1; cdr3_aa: CASSLYGGGARSNEQFF; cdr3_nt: TGCGCCAGCAGCTTGTACGGCGGGGGGGCTCGGAGTAATGAGCAGTTCTTC
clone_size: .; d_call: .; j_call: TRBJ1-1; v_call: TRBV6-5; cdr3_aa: CASRDGQLGTEAFF; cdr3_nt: TGTGCCAGCAGGGACGGACAGCTGGGGACTGAAGCTTTCTTT
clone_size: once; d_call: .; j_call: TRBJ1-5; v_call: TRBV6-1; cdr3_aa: CASSEGGRGNQPQHF; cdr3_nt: TGTGCCAGCAGTGAAGGGGGGCGCGGCAATCAGCCCCAGCATTTT
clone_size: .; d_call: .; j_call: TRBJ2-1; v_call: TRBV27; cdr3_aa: CASWRGLGNEQFF; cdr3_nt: TGTGCCAGCTGGAGAGGACTGGGCAATGAGCAGTTCTTC
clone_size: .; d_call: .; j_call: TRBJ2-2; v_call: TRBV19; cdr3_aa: CASKGGPNTGELFF; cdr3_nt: TGTGCCAGTAAGGGGGGGCCCAACACCGGGGAGCTGTTTTTT
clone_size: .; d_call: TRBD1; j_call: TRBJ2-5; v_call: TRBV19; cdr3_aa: CASSMGTGGAETQYF; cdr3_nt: TGTGCCAGTAGTATGGGTACAGGGGGCGCGGAGACCCAGTACTTC
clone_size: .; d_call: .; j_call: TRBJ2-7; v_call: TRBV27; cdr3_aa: CASSGLGSYEQYF; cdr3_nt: TGTGCCAGCAGTGGACTCGGCTCCTACGAGCAGTACTTC
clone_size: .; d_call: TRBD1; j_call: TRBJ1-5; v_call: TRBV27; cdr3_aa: CASSSHRGPRHQPQHF; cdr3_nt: TGTGCCAGCAGTTCCCACAGGGGGCCCCGACATCAGCCCCAGCATTTT
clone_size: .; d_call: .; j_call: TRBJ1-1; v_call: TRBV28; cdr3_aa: CASSLMGGTEAFF; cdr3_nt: TGTGCCAGCAGTTTGATGGGAGGCACTGAAGCTTTCTTT
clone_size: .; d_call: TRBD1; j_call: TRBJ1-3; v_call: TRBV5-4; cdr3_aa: CASSFPTGGSGNTIYF; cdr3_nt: TGTGCCAGCAGCTTCCCAACAGGGGGCTCTGGAAACACCATATATTTT
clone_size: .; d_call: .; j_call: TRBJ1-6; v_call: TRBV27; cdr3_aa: CASSFGGVGSPLHF; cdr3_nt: TGTGCCAGCAGTTTTGGAGGGGTGGGTTCACCCCTCCACTTT
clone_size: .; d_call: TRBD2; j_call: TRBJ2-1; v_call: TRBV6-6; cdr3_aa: CASSYLSGSGEQFF; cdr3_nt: TGTGCCAGCAGTTACCTTAGCGGGAGCGGTGAGCAGTTCTTC
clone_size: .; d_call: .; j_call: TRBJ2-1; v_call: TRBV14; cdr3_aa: CASSQVWGGSVRNEQFF; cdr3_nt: TGTGCCAGCAGCCAAGTCTGGGGGGGCTCGGTACGCAATGAGCAGTTCTTC
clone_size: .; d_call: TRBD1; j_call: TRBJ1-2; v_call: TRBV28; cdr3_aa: CASSFLGQDYGYTF; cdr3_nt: TGTGCCAGCAGTTTCCTCGGACAGGACTATGGCTACACCTTC
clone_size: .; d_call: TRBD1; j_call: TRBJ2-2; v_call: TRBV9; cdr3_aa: CASSVGDSSRELFF; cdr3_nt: TGTGCCAGCAGCGTAGGGGACAGTTCTAGGGAGCTGTTTTTT
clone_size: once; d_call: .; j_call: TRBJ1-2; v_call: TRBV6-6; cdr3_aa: CASTRIGVGGGLGYTF; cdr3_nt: TGTGCCAGCACCAGAATAGGGGTGGGAGGGGGGCTTGGCTACACCTTC
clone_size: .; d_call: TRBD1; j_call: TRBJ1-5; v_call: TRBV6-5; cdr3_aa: CASEQGADQPQHF; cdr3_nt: TGTGCCAGCGAACAGGGGGCGGATCAGCCCCAGCATTTT
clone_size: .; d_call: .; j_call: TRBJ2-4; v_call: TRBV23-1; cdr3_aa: CASSLGDSFLAKNIQYF; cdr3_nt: TGCGCCAGCAGTCTGGGAGATTCCTTCCTAGCCAAAAACATTCAGTACTTC
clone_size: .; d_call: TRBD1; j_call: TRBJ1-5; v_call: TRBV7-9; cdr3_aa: CAAGTGNQPQHF; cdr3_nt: TGTGCCGCTGGGACAGGCAATCAGCCCCAGCATTTT
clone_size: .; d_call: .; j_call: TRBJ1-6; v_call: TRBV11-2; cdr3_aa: CASSLPGGGSPLHF; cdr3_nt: TGTGCCAGCAGCCTACCCGGGGGAGGGTCACCCCTCCACTTT
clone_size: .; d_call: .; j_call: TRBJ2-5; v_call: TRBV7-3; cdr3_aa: CASSTGYQETQYF; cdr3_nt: TGTGCCAGCAGCACAGGGTACCAAGAGACCCAGTACTTC
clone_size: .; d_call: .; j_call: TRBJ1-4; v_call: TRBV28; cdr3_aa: CASSSSTGLSEKLFF; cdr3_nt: TGTGCCAGCAGTTCGTCGACAGGACTCAGTGAAAAACTGTTTTTT
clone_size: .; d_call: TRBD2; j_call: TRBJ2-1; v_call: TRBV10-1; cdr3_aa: CASSERGGSSYNEQFF; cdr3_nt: TGCGCCAGCAGTGAGAGGGGCGGGAGCTCCTACAATGAGCAGTTCTTC
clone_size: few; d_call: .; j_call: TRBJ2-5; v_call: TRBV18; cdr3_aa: CASSRTAGFEETQYF; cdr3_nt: TGTGCCAGCTCACGAACTGCAGGATTTGAAGAGACCCAGTACTTC
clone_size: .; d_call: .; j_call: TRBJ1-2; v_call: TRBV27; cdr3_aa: CASSSQNLDGYTF; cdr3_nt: TGTGCCAGCAGTTCGCAAAACCTAGATGGCTACACCTTC
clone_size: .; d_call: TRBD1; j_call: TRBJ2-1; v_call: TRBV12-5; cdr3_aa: CASGLVPGLGQGRLGRNEQFF; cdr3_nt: TGTGCTAGTGGTTTGGTACCCGGCCTCGGACAGGGAAGGTTGGGGCGAAATGAGCAGTTCTTC
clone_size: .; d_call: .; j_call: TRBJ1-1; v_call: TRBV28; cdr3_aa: CASSPPPWAMNTEAFF; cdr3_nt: TGTGCCAGCAGTCCTCCACCTTGGGCAATGAACACTGAAGCTTTCTTT
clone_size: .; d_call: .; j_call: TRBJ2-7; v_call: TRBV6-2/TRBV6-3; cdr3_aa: CASSYSRRGAGEQYF; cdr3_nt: TGTGCCAGCAGTTACTCGAGGAGGGGCGCGGGGGAGCAGTACTTC
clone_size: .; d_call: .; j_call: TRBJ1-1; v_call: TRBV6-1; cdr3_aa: CASSESRPGRTEAFF; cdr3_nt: TGTGCCAGCAGTGAAAGCCGTCCAGGGCGAACTGAAGCTTTCTTT
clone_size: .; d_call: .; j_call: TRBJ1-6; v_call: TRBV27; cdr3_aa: CASSPMTGLSYNSPLHF; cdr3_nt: TGTGCCAGCAGTCCAATGACAGGCCTCTCCTATAATTCACCCCTCCACTTT
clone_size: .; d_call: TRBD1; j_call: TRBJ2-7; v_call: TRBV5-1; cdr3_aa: CASSGQGPYEQYF; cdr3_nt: TGCGCCAGCAGCGGACAGGGACCTTACGAGCAGTACTTC
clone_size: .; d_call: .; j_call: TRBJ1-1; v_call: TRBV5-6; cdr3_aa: CASSPGTRTEAFF; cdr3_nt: TGTGCCAGCAGCCCGGGGACAAGAACTGAAGCTTTCTTT
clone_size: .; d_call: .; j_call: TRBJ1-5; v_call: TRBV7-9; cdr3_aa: CASSLSIDQPQHF; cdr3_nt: TGTGCCAGCAGCTTATCCATTGATCAGCCCCAGCATTTT
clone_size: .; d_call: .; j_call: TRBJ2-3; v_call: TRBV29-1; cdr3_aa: CSSGILDTDTQYF; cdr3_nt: TGCAGTAGCGGCATACTGGACACAGATACGCAGTATTTT
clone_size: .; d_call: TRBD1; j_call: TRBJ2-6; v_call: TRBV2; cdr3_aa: CASSALNRGPGANVLTF; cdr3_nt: TGTGCCAGCAGTGCATTGAACAGGGGGCCTGGGGCCAACGTCCTGACTTTC
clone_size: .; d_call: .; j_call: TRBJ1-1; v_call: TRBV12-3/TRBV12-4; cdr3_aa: CASSLVQGYQAFF; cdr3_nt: TGTGCCAGCAGTTTAGTACAGGGCTATCAAGCTTTCTTT
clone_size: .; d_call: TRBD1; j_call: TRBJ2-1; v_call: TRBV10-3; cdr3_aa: CAISEPSTGIGDRGSYNEQFF; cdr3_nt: TGTGCCATCAGTGAGCCCTCGACAGGGATTGGGGATAGGGGCTCCTACAATGAGCAGTTCTTC
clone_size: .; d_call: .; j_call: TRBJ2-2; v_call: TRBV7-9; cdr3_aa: CASSLAPRAGKELFF; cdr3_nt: TGTGCCAGCAGCTTAGCCCCGCGAGCAGGGAAGGAGCTGTTTTTT
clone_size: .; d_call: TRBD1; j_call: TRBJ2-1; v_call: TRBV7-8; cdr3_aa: CASSQPWGTGTNNEQFF; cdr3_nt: TGTGCCAGCAGCCAGCCTTGGGGGACAGGAACTAACAATGAGCAGTTCTTC
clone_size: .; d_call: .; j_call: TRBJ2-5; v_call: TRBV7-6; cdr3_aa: CASSSQETQYF; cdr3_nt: TGTGCCAGCAGTTCTCAAGAGACCCAGTACTTC
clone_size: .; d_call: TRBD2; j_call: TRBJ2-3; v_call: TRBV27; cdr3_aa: CASIGGSDPRGTQYF; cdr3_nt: TGTGCCAGCATCGGCGGGAGTGATCCGCGGGGTACGCAGTATTTT
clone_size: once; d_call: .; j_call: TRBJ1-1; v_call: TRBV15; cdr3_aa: CATSRPVNTEAFF; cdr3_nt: TGTGCCACCAGCAGACCGGTTAACACTGAAGCTTTCTTT
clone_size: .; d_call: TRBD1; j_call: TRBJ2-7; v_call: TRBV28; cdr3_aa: CASRTGSYEQYF; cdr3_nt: TGTGCCAGCAGGACAGGGTCCTACGAGCAGTACTTC
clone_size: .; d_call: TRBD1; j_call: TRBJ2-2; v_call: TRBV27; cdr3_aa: CASSIRYRGSGTGELFF; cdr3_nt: TGTGCCAGCAGTATTAGGTACAGGGGTAGTGGCACCGGGGAGCTGTTTTTT
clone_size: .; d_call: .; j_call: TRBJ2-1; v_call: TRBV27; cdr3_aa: CASSKSYNEQFF; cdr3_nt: TGTGCCAGCAGTAAGAGTTACAATGAGCAGTTCTTC
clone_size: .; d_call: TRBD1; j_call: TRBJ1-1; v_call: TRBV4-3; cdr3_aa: CASSQTTGSTEAFF; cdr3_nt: TGCGCCAGCAGCCAAACGACAGGGAGCACTGAAGCTTTCTTT
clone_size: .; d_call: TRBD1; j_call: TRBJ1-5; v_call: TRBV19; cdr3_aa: CASSIFQGASNQPQHF; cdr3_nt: TGTGCCAGTAGTATATTTCAGGGGGCGAGCAATCAGCCCCAGCATTTT
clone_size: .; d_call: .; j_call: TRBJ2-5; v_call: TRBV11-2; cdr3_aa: CASSSRETQYF; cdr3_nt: TGTGCCAGCAGCTCACGGGAGACCCAGTACTTC
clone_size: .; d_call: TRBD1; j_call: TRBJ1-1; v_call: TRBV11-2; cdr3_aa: CASSNRGTEAFF; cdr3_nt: TGTGCCAGCAGCAACAGGGGGACTGAAGCTTTCTTT
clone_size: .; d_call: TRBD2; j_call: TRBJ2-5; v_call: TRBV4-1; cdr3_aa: CASSQVSGRAGETQYF; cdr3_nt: TGCGCCAGCAGCCAAGTATCCGGGAGGGCCGGCGAGACCCAGTACTTC